This is a list of T cell receptor beta chains from one sample in a study of T cell responses to AZD1222 COVID-19 vaccine. The method was immunoSEQ multiplex PCR; TCRdb's version includes in-frame clones alone and lacks a portion of them. The profile shows tens of thousands of clones, 80% to 90% of them singletons. Sequences were derived from peripheral blood, sampled on day 0 of AZD1222 vaccination. The receptor set was obtained from an adult in good health. The CDR3 runs from the conserved cysteine through the conserved F or W. The D gene is left open where the match is weak. Part of the rows lack a size; the others show once, few, many or a class for expanded clones.

j_call v_call d_call clone_size cdr3_nt cdr3_aa
TRBJ2-2 TRBV5-5 NA NA TGTGCCAGCAGCACCTACAGGAACACCGGGGAGCTGTTTTTT CASSTYRNTGELFF
TRBJ2-1 TRBV19 TRBD2 NA TGTGCCAGTAGTATTATTTTCGGACTAGCCAATGAGCAGTTCTTC CASSIIFGLANEQFF
TRBJ2-1 TRBV6-5 TRBD1 NA TGTGCCAGCAGTTATCCCGGGACAGGGGGCACAAATGAGCAGTTCTTC CASSYPGTGGTNEQFF
TRBJ2-6 TRBV10-3 TRBD1 few TGTGCCATCAGTGAGGGACAGGGCCGGGCCAACGTCCTGACTTTC CAISEGQGRANVLTF
TRBJ1-1 TRBV19 NA NA TGTGCCAGTAGCCCAGGAGGGGGATCGGGTGAAGCTTTCTTT CASSPGGGSGEAFF
TRBJ1-2 TRBV2 TRBD1 NA TGTGCCAGCAGACAGGGGGCTTTTTTAGGGGCAAACTATGGCTACACCTTC CASRQGAFLGANYGYTF
TRBJ1-5 TRBV14 NA few TGTGCCAGTTCCCGGGATTACAATCAGCCCCAGCATTTT CASSRDYNQPQHF
TRBJ2-7 TRBV10-3 NA NA TGTGCCATCAGTGGACAGTCCTACGAGCAGTACTTC CAISGQSYEQYF
TRBJ2-5 TRBV14 TRBD2 few TGTGCCAGCAGCCATGGGACTACACAAGAGACCCAGTACTTC CASSHGTTQETQYF
TRBJ1-2 TRBV3-1/TRBV3-2 NA NA TGTGCCAGCAGCCAAGTGGTTGGGGGTAGAGTTAACTATGGCTACACCTTC CASSQVVGGRVNYGYTF
TRBJ1-3 TRBV9 NA NA TGTGCCAGCAGCGGGGACCTCCTAGCTGGAAACACCATATATTTT CASSGDLLAGNTIYF
TRBJ1-2 TRBV18 TRBD1 once TGTGCCAGCTCACCAGACAGGGTTGGCGGCTACACCTTC CASSPDRVGGYTF
TRBJ2-4 TRBV5-1 TRBD2 NA TGCGCCAGCAGTCGGACTAGCGGAGAAAACATTCAGTACTTC CASSRTSGENIQYF
TRBJ1-3 TRBV9 NA NA TGTGCCAGCAGCGCGACCGGGCGCTTGAACACCATATATTTT CASSATGRLNTIYF
TRBJ1-1 TRBV7-9 NA NA TGTGCCAGCAGCATCGGGACACCGACTTTCTTT CASSIGTPTFF
TRBJ2-1 TRBV28 TRBD2 NA TGTGCCACCCGGACTAGCGGGGGCTCCTACAATGAGCAGTTCTTC CATRTSGGSYNEQFF
TRBJ1-1 TRBV29-1 TRBD1 NA TGCAGCGTTGAGAGACAGGGGAACACTGAAGCTTTCTTT CSVERQGNTEAFF
TRBJ2-5 TRBV5-1 TRBD2 NA TGCGCCCGCAGCTTGGACTCGCGGGGGGGTGAGACCCAGTACTTC CARSLDSRGGETQYF
TRBJ1-2 TRBV7-9 NA NA TGTGCCAGCAGCTCGTATGGCTACACCTTC CASSSYGYTF
TRBJ2-7 TRBV28 TRBD2 few TGTGCCAGCAGCCCGACTAGCGGGGCACTCTACGAGCAGTACTTC CASSPTSGALYEQYF
TRBJ1-2 TRBV3-1/TRBV3-2 NA NA TGTGCCAGCAGCCTTGGACTAAACTATGGCTACACCTTC CASSLGLNYGYTF
TRBJ1-4 TRBV19 NA once TGTGCCAGTAGCACCGTACCGGCGGGAAAACTGTTTTTT CASSTVPAGKLFF
TRBJ2-2 TRBV29-1 NA NA TGCAGCGTCGACGGGCTGCCGAACACCGGGGAGCTGTTTTTT CSVDGLPNTGELFF
TRBJ1-1 TRBV6-5 NA NA TGTGCCAGCAGTCGCACCAGGGACACTGAAGCTTTCTTT CASSRTRDTEAFF
TRBJ1-3 TRBV30 NA few TGTGCCTGGTGTGGGGGGACGGGGAGCTCTGGAAACACCATATATTTT CAWCGGTGSSGNTIYF
TRBJ2-1 TRBV11-3 TRBD1 NA TGTGCCAGCAGCCGCCGCGGGACAGGGACTTATGAGCAGTTCTTC CASSRRGTGTYEQFF
TRBJ1-6 TRBV25-1 TRBD1 NA TGTGCCAGCAGGAAACCGGGACAGCTTTACGATTCACCCCTCCACTTT CASRKPGQLYDSPLHF
TRBJ1-1 TRBV7-6 NA few TGTGCCAGCAGCTCCGGGGTTAACACTGAAGCTTTCTTT CASSSGVNTEAFF
TRBJ1-3 TRBV7-9 NA NA TGTGCCTTCAGGGCGGGGGCGGAAGGAAACACCATATATTTT CAFRAGAEGNTIYF
TRBJ2-3 TRBV30 NA NA TGTGCCTGGAGTGTATTCGGGGGCTTTCTTACCACAGATACGCAGTATTTT CAWSVFGGFLTTDTQYF
TRBJ2-6 TRBV4-1 TRBD1 NA TGCGCCAGCAGCCAAGATCAGGGGACAGGCCTCTCTGGGGCCAACGTCCTGACTTTC CASSQDQGTGLSGANVLTF
TRBJ2-2 TRBV9 TRBD2 few TGTGCCAGCAGCTTCCGGACTAGCGGGAGGGACACCGGGGAGCTGTTTTTT CASSFRTSGRDTGELFF
TRBJ2-7 TRBV7-2 NA once TGTGCCAGCAGCTTAGCGGGAGTCTCCTACGAGCAGTACTTC CASSLAGVSYEQYF
TRBJ1-5 TRBV28 NA NA TGTGCCAGCAGTTGGGGAGTCGGCAATCAGCCCCAGCATTTT CASSWGVGNQPQHF
TRBJ1-2 TRBV5-4 NA NA TGTGCCAGCAGCGCATACAGGAGGAGGTATGGCTACACCTTC CASSAYRRRYGYTF
TRBJ1-2 TRBV7-2 NA NA TGTGCCAGCAGCCGCCTTGGATATGGCTACACCTTC CASSRLGYGYTF
TRBJ2-2 TRBV29-1 NA NA TGCAGCGTCGGCCGACTAGAGAACACCGGGGAGCTGTTTTTT CSVGRLENTGELFF
TRBJ2-2 TRBV2 TRBD2 once TGTGCCAGTAAGGGACTACAGAACACCGGGGAGCTGTTTTTT CASKGLQNTGELFF
TRBJ1-1 TRBV7-2 TRBD1 NA TGTGCCAGCAGCCCGGACAGGGTGGACACTGAAGCTTTCTTT CASSPDRVDTEAFF
TRBJ1-1 TRBV18 NA NA TGTGCCAGCTCACTACGGACAGACATGAACACTGAAGCTTTCTTT CASSLRTDMNTEAFF
TRBJ2-3 TRBV19 TRBD2 NA TGTGCCAGTAGTACCCCCCGCAGCGGGGATGGAGATACGCAGTATTTT CASSTPRSGDGDTQYF
TRBJ2-5 TRBV5-6 TRBD2 NA TGTGCCAGCAGCTTACTAGCGGGGGTGCAAGAGACCCAGTACTTC CASSLLAGVQETQYF
TRBJ1-4 TRBV18 TRBD1 NA TGTGCCAGCCGGGGGAAGGGGGCGAGGAATGAAAAACTGTTTTTT CASRGKGARNEKLFF
TRBJ1-1 TRBV21-1 NA NA TGTGCCAGCAGCAGCGGGGGCCGCACGAACACTGAAGCTTTCTTT CASSSGGRTNTEAFF
TRBJ2-7 TRBV15 TRBD1 NA TGTGCCACCGGTACCGGGACAGGGAACTCCTACGAGCAGTACTTC CATGTGTGNSYEQYF
TRBJ2-7 TRBV29-1 TRBD1 NA TGCAGCGTTGAAGAAGGCCAGGGGGCCGAGCAGTACTTC CSVEEGQGAEQYF
TRBJ1-2 TRBV3-1/TRBV3-2 TRBD1 NA TGTGCCAGCAGCCAACAGGACAGGGGGTTCAACTATGGCTACACCTTC CASSQQDRGFNYGYTF
TRBJ2-2 TRBV19 NA NA TGTGCCAGCCAACCCTGGGAAGGGTGGGGCGGGGAGCTGTTTTTT CASQPWEGWGGELFF
TRBJ2-7 TRBV10-3 NA NA TGTGCCATCGCGGCGGGGTTAGGGCGCGAGCAGTACTTC CAIAAGLGREQYF
TRBJ2-2 TRBV7-2 TRBD2 NA TGTGCCAGCAGAGGGACTAGCGGGTCTGTGGCCGGGGAGCTGTTTTTT CASRGTSGSVAGELFF
TRBJ1-3 TRBV6-6 NA NA TGTGCCAGCAGCCTCGCGCTGCCCTCTGGAAACACCATATATTTT CASSLALPSGNTIYF
TRBJ2-2 TRBV7-2 NA NA TGTGCCAGCAGCGGGAGACAGAACACCGGGGAGCTGTTTTTT CASSGRQNTGELFF
TRBJ1-5 TRBV7-2 NA NA TGTGCCAGCACCCGGGACGCAGGTCAGCCCCAGCATTTT CASTRDAGQPQHF
TRBJ2-5 TRBV30 TRBD2 NA TGTGCCTGGAGTGATGGGCTAGCGGGGGGCCCCCGGGAGACCCAGTACTTC CAWSDGLAGGPRETQYF
TRBJ1-5 TRBV28 TRBD1 NA TGTGCCAGCAGCCAGTACAGGGGCGCCCAGCCCCAGCATTTT CASSQYRGAQPQHF
TRBJ2-1 TRBV5-1 NA once TGCGCCAGCAGCATCGACGGGACCTACAATGAGCAGTTCTTC CASSIDGTYNEQFF